This TCR beta chain is drawn from a study of cytomegalovirus exposure and HLA in healthy donors. The assay was immunoSEQ multiplex PCR, and TCRdb's table has in-frame clones only and misses some. Of 47,000 or so clones in the sample, about 90% were seen once. Per germline, CDR1 MNHEY and CDR2 SMNVEV (reference sequence). The V gene lost 0 bases and the J gene lost 7 bases, with 7 bases spanning the gap. The CDR3 covers 13 residues. While the first cohort had 650 to 850 subjects, the donors belonged to the separate validation cohort of over a hundred subjects. This chain connects TRBV27 to TRBJ2-4; perhaps TRBD1 as D (6 bases). The sequence derives from a young man in good health and CMV-seronegative. The specimen was PBMCs. CDR3 loop: CASSLSQGNIQYF. CDR3 sequence (DNA): TGTGCCAGCAGTTTATCCCAGGGGAACATTCAGTACTTC.